This TCR beta chain emerged from a study of T cell responses to AZD1222 COVID-19 vaccine. Produced via immunoSEQ multiplex PCR; TCRdb's table is partial and in-frame only. The table has about 150,000 clones, about 90% seen once. The study, taken as a whole, reports: With two AZD1222 doses given, Spike-specific TCR breadth and depth both rose. Most donors were white British and more were female, and clonal diversity was possibly underestimated. Epitopes outside B.1.351 and B.1.1.7 mutated regions reportedly drew nearly half of spike TCRs. Along spike, vaccine-associated CD4 TCRs were found throughout, with dominance at 160-218 and 743-854.

Germline trimming cut 5 bases from V and 12 bases from J; bases unmatched to any gene: 7. The CDR3 has 13 amino acids. Germline-derived CDR1 and CDR2 are SGHAT and FQNNGV. In the case of this clone: The antigen is undetermined.

The sample here was peripheral blood, taken 28 days after the second AZD1222 dose. The chain has TRBV11-2 and TRBJ2-1, with 10 bases fitting TRBD2. The sequence was collected from an adult who received the AZD1222 COVID-19 vaccine. CDR3 sequence: CASSIGLAEMQFF. CDR3 bases: TGTGCCAGCAGCATCGGACTAGCGGAGATGCAGTTCTTC.